These 22 T cell receptor beta chains were sequenced from one sample in a study of cytomegalovirus exposure and HLA in healthy donors. Primers: 60 Vbeta forward and 13 Jbeta reverse. Clones were sequenced by immunoSEQ multiplex PCR, and TCRdb holds only the in-frame ones, with some missing. The repertoire consists of around 180,000 clones, with around 85% occurring once and the leading ten covering around 1.9%. The sample comprised PBMCs. These receptors were taken from a man between 18 and 35 years old in good health and CMV-seronegative.

The chain is built from TRBV2 and TRBJ2-1; 9 positions match TRBD2. The V and J ends lost 4 bases and 8 bases, in that order; junction bases with no gene match: 9. The V gene's germline CDR1 is SNHLY and CDR2 FYNNEI. The CDR3 consists of 15 residues. CDR3 DNA sequence: TGTGCCAGCAGTGCACTAGCGGGCCTCGGCGATGAGCAGTTCTTC. Protein sequence: CASSALAGLGDEQFF.

This clone was recorded once. The genes are TRBV15 and TRBJ2-4; 8 bases are a match to TRBD1. V lost 9 bases to trimming and J lost 6 bases; unmatched junction nucleotides: 10. Germline CDR1 and CDR2: LNHNV and YYDKDF (reference sequence). The CDR3 loop spans 14 amino acids. The CDR3 region is CATGGTGERNIQYF. The CDR3, as DNA: TGTGCCACTGGGGGGACAGGAGAGAGAAACATTCAGTACTTC.

This clone was picked up one time. CDR3 amino acids: CSLSGGMGNTEAFF. CDR3 bases: TGCAGCTTGTCAGGGGGCATGGGCAACACTGAAGCTTTCTTT. The V gene is TRBV29-1, the J gene TRBJ1-1, with 8 bases that match TRBD1. The CDR3 is 14 residues long. Unmatched junction bases numbered 10, after V lost 8 bases and J lost 2 bases. Germline V gene data show CDR1 as SQVTM and CDR2 as ANQGSEA.

CDR3 residues: CANPVPKRFSYEQYF. For the CDR3, the DNA is TGTGCCAACCCCGTACCGAAGAGGTTCTCCTACGAGCAGTACTTC. The genes are TRBV21-1 and TRBJ2-7; TRBD2 is taken as the D call from the table, unchecked against the DNA. TRBV21-1 is shown as a pseudogene. CDR3 length: 15 residues.

This rearrangement joins TRBV13 to TRBJ1-4, with 8 bases identical to TRBD1. CDR3 size: 13 residues. Germline loops: CDR1 PRHDT, CDR2 FYEKMQ (reference sequence). The V gene end was trimmed by 5 bases and the J gene end by 8 bases; junction bases not matched to a gene: 4. CDR3 nucleotide sequence: TGTGCCAGCAGCCCCGGGACAGGCGAAAAACTGTTTTTT. Its protein is CASSPGTGEKLFF.

The CDR3 region is CASSASAGRQPYEQYF. CDR3 nucleotide sequence: TGTGCCAGCAGTGCCTCGGCGGGACGCCAGCCCTACGAGCAGTACTTC. The chain carries TRBV2 and TRBJ2-5; D is possibly TRBD2 (6 bases). The J call may be mistaken, given a closer DNA end match to TRBJ2-7. CDR3 length equals 16 residues. Germline CDR1 SNHLY, CDR2 FYNNEI.

The sample holds one count of this clone. The V call is TRBV11-2, the J call TRBJ1-2; no definite D call. Germline CDR1 reads SGHAT; CDR2 reads FQNNGV. V shed 1 base and J shed 4 bases, with 16 bases lying between them. CDR3 length equals 16 residues. DNA of the CDR3: TGTGCCAGCAGCTTAGGGGCCAACCGACTATCCTATGGCTACACCTTC. Its translation is CASSLGANRLSYGYTF.

This clone turned up a few times. The CDR3, as DNA: TGTGCCAGCAAAGTAGGACAGGGGAGCTACGAGCAGTACTTC. The encoded protein is CASKVGQGSYEQYF. J is TRBJ2-7 and V is TRBV6-5; 9 bases line up with TRBD1. The CDR3 covers 14 residues. CDR1 and CDR2 (germline): MNHEY, SVGAGI. The V gene end was trimmed by 7 bases and the J gene end by 3 bases; junction bases not matched to a gene: 7.

V gene TRBV30 combines with J gene TRBJ1-5; 9 bases match TRBD1. CDR3 length: 15 amino acids. The germline CDR1 and CDR2 sequences are GTSNPN and SVGIG (reference sequence). J lost 4 bases, V lost 3 bases, and 7 bases had no gene match. The CDR3 nucleotides are TGTGCCTGGAGAGCCGGGGACAGGGAAAATCAGCCCCAGCATTTT. Its protein product is CAWRAGDRENQPQHF. The full variable domain, its missing parts supplied by reference TRBV30 and TRBJ1-5, is SQTIHQWPATLVQPVGSPLSLECTVEGTSNPNLYWYRQAAGRGLQLLFYSVGIGQISSEVPQNLSASRPQDRQFILSSKKLLLSDSGFYLCAWRAGDRENQPQHFGDGTRLSIL.

The rearrangement joins TRBV5-4 to TRBJ2-5; 8 nucleotides agree with TRBD2. The closer fit of TRBJ2-7 to the DNA end suggests the J call may be wrong. Germline CDR1 is SGHNT and CDR2 is YYREEE (reference sequence). The CDR3 length is 15 residues. CDR3 coding DNA: TGTGCCAGCAGCTTGGAGGGGACTAGTTGGTACGAGCAGTACTTC. It is translated as CASSLEGTSWYEQYF.

This chain uses TRBV28 with TRBJ2-2; 8 bases are shared with TRBD1. The CDR3 totals 12 residues. Germline V CDR1 and CDR2: MDHEN, SYDVKM. After removal of 3 bases from V and 12 bases from J, the junction contained 3 bases not matched to a gene. In DNA form, the CDR3 reads TGTGCCAGCAGTTTTAGGACAGGGAAGCTGTTTTTT. Its protein product is CASSFRTGKLFF.

The chain couples TRBV7-2 to TRBJ2-1; D is unresolved. The CDR3 extends over 12 amino acids. CDR1 and CDR2 (germline): SGHTA, FQGNSA. V lost 3 bases and J 3 bases, leaving 3 bases between the germline ends. In DNA form, the CDR3 reads TGTGCCAGCAGCTTCGGCTACAATGAGCAGTTCTTC. Translation: CASSFGYNEQFF.

V and J are TRBV28 and TRBJ2-5; D might be TRBD2 (6 bases). This CDR3 has 17 amino acids. Trimming took off 3 bases at V and 2 bases at J, with 19 bases between the two ends. Per germline, CDR1 MDHEN and CDR2 SYDVKM. DNA of the CDR3: TGTGCCAGCAGTTTTTTCTCGGTTAGGCGGGGACAAGAGACCCAGTACTTC. Residues: CASSFFSVRRGQETQYF.

The gene calls are TRBV7-8 and TRBJ2-5; 10 nucleotides agree with TRBD1. The J call is in doubt because the DNA end fits TRBJ2-7 better. The CDR3 runs 17 residues. Germline CDR1 and CDR2: SGHVS and FQNEAQ. CDR3: CASSLVGAGTGAYEQYF. The CDR3 DNA is TGTGCCAGCAGCTTAGTGGGGGCCGGGACAGGGGCCTACGAGCAGTACTTC.

This clone showed up just once. This chain connects TRBV7-2 to TRBJ2-5, with 7 bases lining up with TRBD1. The CDR3 runs to 12 residues. Losses at the gene ends were 1 base for V and 11 bases for J; bases not matched to a gene: 4. Germline V gene lookup returns CDR1 SGHTA and CDR2 FQGNSA. The CDR3 protein is CASSLVEGAQYF. In DNA form, the CDR3 reads TGTGCCAGCAGCTTAGTCGAGGGGGCGCAGTACTTC.

The sample holds one count of this clone. The V and J genes are TRBV6-6 and TRBJ1-6; D is unclear. CDR1 MNHNY and CDR2 SVGAGI come from the germline V gene (reference sequence). Deletions cut 2 bases from V and 10 bases from J, with 12 bases between. The CDR3 contains 14 residues. CDR3 nucleotide sequence: TGTGCCAGCAGTTACGAGGGCACTAGGTCACCCCTCCACTTT. It translates to CASSYEGTRSPLHF.

This chain uses TRBV9 with TRBJ2-7, with unresolved D. This CDR3 is 13 amino acids long. Trimming removed 0 bases at V and 6 bases at J, with 10 bases between. Germline V lookup: CDR1 SGDLS, CDR2 YYNGEE. DNA for the CDR3: TGTGCCAGCAGCGTAGGGCATTCGCCCGAGCAGTACTTC. Translating gives CASSVGHSPEQYF. The whole variable domain, remainder taken from reference TRBV9 and TRBJ2-7, is DSGVTQTPKHLITATGQRVTLRCSPRSGDLSVYWYQQSLDQGLQFLIQYYNGEERAKGNILERFSAQQFPDLHSELNLSSLELGDSALYFCASSVGHSPEQYFGPGTRLTVT.

This chain joins TRBV19 and TRBJ1-4; D uncertain. From germline, CDR1 is LNHDA and CDR2 SQIVND (reference sequence). The CDR3 runs to 16 residues. Trimming cost V 7 bases and J 0 bases, with 15 bases left between them. This chain's CDR3 is CASIGSPDATNEKLFF. DNA of the CDR3: TGTGCCAGTATCGGGAGTCCTGACGCAACTAATGAAAAACTGTTTTTT.

The genes are TRBV6-5 and TRBJ1-1; the D is unclear. This CDR3 has 12 amino acids. Germline assignment: CDR1 MNHEY and CDR2 SVGAGI. Trimming pared 6 bases from V and 5 bases from J, leaving 10 bases between. CDR3 sequence (DNA): TGTGCCAGCAGGAGAGGAGGGACTGAAGCTTTCTTT. The encoded protein is CASRRGGTEAFF.

The CDR3 reads CASSETGVPGELFF. In nucleotides, the CDR3 is TGTGCCAGTAGTGAAACAGGGGTTCCCGGGGAGCTGTTTTTT. The chain has TRBV19 and TRBJ2-2, with 7 bases matching TRBD1. Germline V gives CDR1 LNHDA, CDR2 SQIVND (reference sequence). The CDR3 covers 14 residues. Losses at the gene ends were 5 bases for V and 6 bases for J; bases not matched to a gene: 6.

This rearrangement joins TRBV14 to TRBJ1-2; 9 bases line up with TRBD1. Germline V gene lookup returns CDR1 SGHDN and CDR2 FVKESK. The ends lost 7 bases at V and 9 bases at J; junction bases unmatched: 12. The CDR3 contains 14 residues. The CDR3 is CASTAQGAPRRYTF. CDR3 sequence (DNA): TGTGCCAGCACCGCACAGGGGGCCCCGCGTCGCTACACCTTC.

The rearrangement joins TRBV7-9 to TRBJ2-5; possible D gene TRBD2, 7 bases. The CDR3 runs to 15 residues. V dropped 1 base and J dropped 4 bases, with 13 bases sitting between them. Germline lookup yields CDR1 SEHNR and CDR2 FQNEAQ (reference sequence). The CDR3 region has the DNA TGTGCCAGCAGCTTAGTTAGGGGGGGCGTAGAGACCCAGTACTTC. This gives the protein CASSLVRGGVETQYF.